These 7 T cell receptor beta chains share one sample of origin, sequenced in a study of cytomegalovirus exposure and HLA in healthy donors. The PCR had 60 Vbeta and 13 Jbeta primers. Clones were read by immunoSEQ multiplex PCR, and TCRdb kept only the in-frame ones, dropping some. The sample lists 70,000 to 95,000 clones; over 70% were seen once. Material: PBMCs. These TCRs come from a man in his forties in good health and CMV-seronegative.

This sequence joins TRBV5-8 and TRBJ2-5; the D is unclear. The DNA end is more similar to TRBJ2-7, so the J call may be wrong. This CDR3 spans 14 amino acids. The germline CDR1 and CDR2 sequences are SGHTS and YDEGEE. As DNA, the CDR3 is TGTGCCACTACGTCTAGAGTGATCTCCTACGAGCAGTACTTC. Protein sequence: CATTSRVISYEQYF.

This clone was seen a single time. This rearrangement joins TRBV4-1 to TRBJ1-5; D is unclear. The germline CDR1 and CDR2 sequences are MGHRA and YSYEKL. V lost 0 bases and J 1 base, leaving 4 bases between the germline ends. This CDR3 is built from 14 residues. The CDR3 reads CASSQEASNQPQHF. CDR3 sequence (DNA): TGCGCCAGCAGCCAAGAAGCGAGCAATCAGCCCCAGCATTTT.

The chain couples TRBV2 to TRBJ1-1, with a possible D match to TRBD1 (6 bases). The V end was cut by 6 bases, the J end by 0 bases, with 11 bases between. CDR1 is SNHLY, CDR2 FYNNEI, per germline. This CDR3 contains 14 residues. Written as DNA, the CDR3 is TGTGCCAGCAGAGCCGGACAGATGAACACTGAAGCTTTCTTT. Translated, it gives CASRAGQMNTEAFF.

The genes are TRBV10-3 and TRBJ2-4; 11 bases agree with TRBD1. This CDR3 spans 13 amino acids. The V gene's germline CDR1 is ENHRY and CDR2 SYGVKD. V was clipped by 8 bases and J by 12 bases; unmatched bases: 9. Here the CDR3 DNA reads TGTGCCATCGGACAGGGGGCTCAATACAGTCAGTACTTC. It yields the protein CAIGQGAQYSQYF.

As regards this clone: This CDR3 is also generated by other DNA sequences in the sample. This chain joins TRBV5-1 and TRBJ1-2, with 9 bases fitting TRBD1. V shed 4 bases and J 2 bases; nucleotides not matched to a gene: 3. The CDR3 contains 14 residues. Per the germline V gene, CDR1 is SGHRS and CDR2 is YFSETQ. In DNA form, the CDR3 reads TGCGCCAGCAGCCAAGGACAGGGGAACTATGGCTACACCTTC. It is translated as CASSQGQGNYGYTF.

The rearrangement uses TRBV18 and TRBJ1-1; tentatively, D is TRBD1 (6 bases). CDR3 length: 14 amino acids. Germline V gene data show CDR1 as KGHSH and CDR2 as LQKENI. V was trimmed by 6 bases and J by 4 bases, leaving 15 bases between them. In nucleotides, the CDR3 is TGTGCCAGCTCTCAGGACAGACAAGTCACTGAAGCTTTCTTT. It translates to CASSQDRQVTEAFF.

The rearrangement joins TRBV5-5 to TRBJ2-7; 9 bases agree with TRBD1. J was trimmed by 1 base and V by 1 base; bases with no gene match: 9. The CDR3 totals 17 residues. Germline V gene data show CDR1 as SGHKS and CDR2 as YYEKEE (reference sequence). The CDR3 spells CASSLRGQGRFSYEQYF. The CDR3 region has the DNA TGTGCCAGCAGCTTGCGGGGACAGGGTAGGTTTTCCTACGAGCAGTACTTC.